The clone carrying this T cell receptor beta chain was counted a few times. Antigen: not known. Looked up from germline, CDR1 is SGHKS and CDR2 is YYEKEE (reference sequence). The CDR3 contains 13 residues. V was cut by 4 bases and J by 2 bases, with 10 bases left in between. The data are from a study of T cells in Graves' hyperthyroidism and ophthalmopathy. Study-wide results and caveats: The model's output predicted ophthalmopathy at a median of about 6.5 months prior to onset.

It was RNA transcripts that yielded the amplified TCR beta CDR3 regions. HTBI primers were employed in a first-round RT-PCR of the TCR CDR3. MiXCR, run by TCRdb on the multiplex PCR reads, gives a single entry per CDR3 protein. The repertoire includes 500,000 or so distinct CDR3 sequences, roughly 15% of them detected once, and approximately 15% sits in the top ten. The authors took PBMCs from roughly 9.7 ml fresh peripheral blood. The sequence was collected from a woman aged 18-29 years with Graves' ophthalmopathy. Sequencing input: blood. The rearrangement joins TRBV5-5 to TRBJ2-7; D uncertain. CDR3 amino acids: CASSPTAPYEQYF. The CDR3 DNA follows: TGTGCCAGCAGCCCCACCGCCCCCTACGAGCAGTACTTC. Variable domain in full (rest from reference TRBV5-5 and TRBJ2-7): DAGVTQSPTHLIKTRGQQVTLRCSPISGHKSVSWYQQVLGQGPQFIFQYYEKEERGRGNFPDRFSARQFPNYSSELNVNALLLGDSALYLCASSPTAPYEQYFGPGTRLTVT.